This TCR beta chain was sequenced during a study of T-cell reconstitution after alpha-beta-depleted transplantation in children. Study-level findings and limits: Hyperexpanded clones declined; after one year, newly produced T cells mostly supplied diversity. Expanded graft clones, several hundred of them, were reportedly the source of alpha-beta T cells about two months after transplant. Day-60 TCRbeta diversity that was high in some patients was derived from surviving recipient T cells and thymic progenitors.

This clonotype has more than one count but fewer than ten. Antigen: not known. Trimming took 0 bases from V and 8 from J, leaving 15 bases between them. This CDR3 spans 16 amino acids. CDR1 is SGHRS and CDR2 is YFSETQ in the germline V gene. Preparing the TCRbeta library involved the use of unique molecular identifiers. TCRdb reprocessed the PCR reads with MiXCR, giving one entry per CDR3 protein. The table shows some 830,000 distinct CDR3 sequences, with about 16% occurring only once. The sequencing used PBMCs, mostly from graft donor cells, collected 360 days after TCRalphabeta/CD19-depleted stem cell transplant. The clonotype was recovered from a male patient under 18 who had a stem cell transplant for acute lymphoblastic leukemia, so the T cells may come from the graft donor. The chain recombines TRBV5-1 with TRBJ1-6, with D maybe TRBD1 (5 bases). CDR3 region: CASSLAGRGSYSPLHF. DNA of the CDR3: TGCGCCAGCAGCTTGGCCGGGAGGGGTTCCTATTCACCCCTCCACTTT.